The 10 T cell receptor beta chains below all came from one sample that was sequenced in a study of blood T cell repertoires in COVID-19. Produced via immunoSEQ multiplex PCR; TCRdb's table is partial and in-frame only. The table has under 300,000 clones, around nine tenths seen once; the top ten hold 1.5% to 2%. Sequencing was performed on PBMCs or T cells enriched from blood (not recorded which). The receptors here all came from a woman aged 18-29 years who had recovered from COVID-19.

This chain uses TRBV11-2 with TRBJ2-7; 13 bases match TRBD2. Germline assignment: CDR1 SGHAT and CDR2 FQNNGV. This CDR3 contains 15 residues. After removal of 2 bases from V and 7 bases from J, the junction contained 5 bases not matched to a gene. The CDR3, as DNA: TGTGCCAGCAGCTTATCACTAGCGGGAGGGTGGGAGCAGTACTTC. It is translated as CASSLSLAGGWEQYF.

The chain is built from TRBV10-3 and TRBJ1-3; the D gene is possibly TRBD1 (5 bases). In germline, CDR1 is ENHRY, CDR2 SYGVKD. Trimming took 3 bases from V and 0 from J, leaving 15 bases between them. This CDR3 is built from 17 residues. The chain's CDR3 is CAISDVSGGSSGNTIYF. The CDR3 DNA is TGTGCCATCAGTGACGTATCGGGGGGGAGCTCTGGAAACACCATATATTTT.

The rearrangement links TRBV6-5 to TRBJ1-2; TRBD1 matches at 7 bases. V dropped 6 bases and J dropped 3; count of bases not matched to a gene: 7. The CDR3 sequence is 14 residues long. Germline lookup yields CDR1 MNHEY and CDR2 SVGAGI. The CDR3 nucleotides are TGTGCCAGCAGCACAGGGGTGGGCGACTATGGCTACACCTTC. Translation: CASSTGVGDYGYTF.

This clone was recorded once. The chain links TRBV7-2 to TRBJ1-5; D perhaps matches TRBD1 (5 bases). The CDR3 loop spans 13 amino acids. V was pared by 5 bases and J by 8 bases, with 13 bases between. CDR1 and CDR2 from the germline V gene are SGHTA and FQGNSA. Written as DNA, the CDR3 is TGTGCCAGCAGCGGAAGTGGGGGGGAGCCCCAGCATTTT. Encoded protein: CASSGSGGEPQHF.

This chain uses TRBV5-6 with TRBJ2-2; D gene unclear. The CDR3 has 11 amino acids. Trimming pared 2 bases from V and 7 bases from J, leaving 3 bases between. Looked up from germline, CDR1 is SGHDT and CDR2 is YYEEEE. The DNA of the CDR3 is TGTGCCAGCAGCTTCAGCGGGGAGCTGTTTTTT. This sequence encodes CASSFSGELFF.

The rearrangement joins TRBV11-2 to TRBJ1-2, with TRBD1 as a possible D gene (5 bases). Per germline, CDR1 SGHAT and CDR2 FQNNGV. V shed 1 base and J shed 7 bases, with 13 bases lying between them. The CDR3 extends over 14 amino acids. The CDR3 region has the DNA TGTGCCAGCAGCTTAGGTCACAGGTTTGGTGGCTACACCTTC. Translation: CASSLGHRFGGYTF.

This chain connects TRBV18 to TRBJ1-2; no firm D call. CDR3 length equals 14 residues. CDR1 KGHSH and CDR2 LQKENI come from the germline V gene. The V end lost 3 bases, the J end lost 6 bases, and 14 bases lay between the germline ends. This CDR3 reads CASSPPNESDGYTF. In nucleotides, the CDR3 is TGTGCCAGCTCACCTCCAAACGAGTCGGATGGCTACACCTTC.

The J gene is TRBJ1-1, the V gene TRBV5-4, with D maybe TRBD1 (5 bases). Trimming pared 10 bases from V and 0 bases from J, leaving 7 bases between. Germline values: CDR1 SGHNT, CDR2 YYREEE (reference sequence). The CDR3 runs to 11 residues. For the CDR3, the DNA is TGTGCCGGGGGGGTGAACACTGAAGCTTTCTTT. Its protein is CAGGVNTEAFF.

A single count supports this clone. This chain links TRBV15 with TRBJ2-5, with 12 nucleotides matching TRBD2. The germline V gene encodes CDR1 LNHNV and CDR2 YYDKDF (reference sequence). This CDR3 is built from 16 residues. The V and J ends lost 1 base and 1 base, in that order; junction bases with no gene match: 1. CDR3 bases: TGTGCCACCAGCAGAGCACTAGCGGGGGGCCAAGAGACCCAGTACTTC. Translating it yields CATSRALAGGQETQYF.

The chain couples TRBV5-1 to TRBJ2-6, with D possibly TRBD1 on 6 matching bases. V shed 1 base and J shed 0 bases, with 29 bases lying between them. CDR1 is SGHRS, CDR2 YFSETQ, per germline. The length of the CDR3 is 23 residues. The CDR3 sequence is CASSLFYLGLPRQDFSGANVLTF. The CDR3 DNA reads TGCGCCAGCAGCTTGTTTTATTTGGGTTTGCCGAGACAGGACTTCTCTGGGGCCAACGTCCTGACTTTC. The variable domain in full, with the rest retrieved from reference TRBV5-1 and TRBJ2-6, is KAGVTQTPRYLIKTRGQQVTLSCSPISGHRSVSWYQQTPGQGLQFLFEYFSETQRNKGNFPGRFSGRQFSNSRSEMNVSTLELGDSALYLCASSLFYLGLPRQDFSGANVLTFGAGSRLTVL.